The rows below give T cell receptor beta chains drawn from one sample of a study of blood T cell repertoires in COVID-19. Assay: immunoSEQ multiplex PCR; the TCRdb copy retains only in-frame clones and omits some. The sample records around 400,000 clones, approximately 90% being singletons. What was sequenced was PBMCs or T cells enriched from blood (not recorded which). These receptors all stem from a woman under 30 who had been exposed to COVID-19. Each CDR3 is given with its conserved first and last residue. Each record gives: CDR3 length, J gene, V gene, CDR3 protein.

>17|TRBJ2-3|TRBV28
CASSYWEQRGATDTQYF
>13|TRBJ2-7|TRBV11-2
CASSLGHSYEQYF
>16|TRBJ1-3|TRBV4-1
CASSRGQGDSGNTIYF
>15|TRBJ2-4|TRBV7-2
CASSSPVSGKNIQYF
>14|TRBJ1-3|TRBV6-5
CASSFQGSGNTIYF
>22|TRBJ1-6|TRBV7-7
CASSPPGRENFYISSYNSPLHF
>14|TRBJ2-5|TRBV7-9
CASSLIQGGETQYF
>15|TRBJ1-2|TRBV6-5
CASSFSSTGTYGYTF
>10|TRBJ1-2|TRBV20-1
CSARDSGYTF
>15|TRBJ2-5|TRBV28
CASSLIVGTTETQYF
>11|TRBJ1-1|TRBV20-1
CSASMNTEAFF
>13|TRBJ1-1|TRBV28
CATQGYLNTEAFF
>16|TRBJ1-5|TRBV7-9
CASSLATGTINQPQHF